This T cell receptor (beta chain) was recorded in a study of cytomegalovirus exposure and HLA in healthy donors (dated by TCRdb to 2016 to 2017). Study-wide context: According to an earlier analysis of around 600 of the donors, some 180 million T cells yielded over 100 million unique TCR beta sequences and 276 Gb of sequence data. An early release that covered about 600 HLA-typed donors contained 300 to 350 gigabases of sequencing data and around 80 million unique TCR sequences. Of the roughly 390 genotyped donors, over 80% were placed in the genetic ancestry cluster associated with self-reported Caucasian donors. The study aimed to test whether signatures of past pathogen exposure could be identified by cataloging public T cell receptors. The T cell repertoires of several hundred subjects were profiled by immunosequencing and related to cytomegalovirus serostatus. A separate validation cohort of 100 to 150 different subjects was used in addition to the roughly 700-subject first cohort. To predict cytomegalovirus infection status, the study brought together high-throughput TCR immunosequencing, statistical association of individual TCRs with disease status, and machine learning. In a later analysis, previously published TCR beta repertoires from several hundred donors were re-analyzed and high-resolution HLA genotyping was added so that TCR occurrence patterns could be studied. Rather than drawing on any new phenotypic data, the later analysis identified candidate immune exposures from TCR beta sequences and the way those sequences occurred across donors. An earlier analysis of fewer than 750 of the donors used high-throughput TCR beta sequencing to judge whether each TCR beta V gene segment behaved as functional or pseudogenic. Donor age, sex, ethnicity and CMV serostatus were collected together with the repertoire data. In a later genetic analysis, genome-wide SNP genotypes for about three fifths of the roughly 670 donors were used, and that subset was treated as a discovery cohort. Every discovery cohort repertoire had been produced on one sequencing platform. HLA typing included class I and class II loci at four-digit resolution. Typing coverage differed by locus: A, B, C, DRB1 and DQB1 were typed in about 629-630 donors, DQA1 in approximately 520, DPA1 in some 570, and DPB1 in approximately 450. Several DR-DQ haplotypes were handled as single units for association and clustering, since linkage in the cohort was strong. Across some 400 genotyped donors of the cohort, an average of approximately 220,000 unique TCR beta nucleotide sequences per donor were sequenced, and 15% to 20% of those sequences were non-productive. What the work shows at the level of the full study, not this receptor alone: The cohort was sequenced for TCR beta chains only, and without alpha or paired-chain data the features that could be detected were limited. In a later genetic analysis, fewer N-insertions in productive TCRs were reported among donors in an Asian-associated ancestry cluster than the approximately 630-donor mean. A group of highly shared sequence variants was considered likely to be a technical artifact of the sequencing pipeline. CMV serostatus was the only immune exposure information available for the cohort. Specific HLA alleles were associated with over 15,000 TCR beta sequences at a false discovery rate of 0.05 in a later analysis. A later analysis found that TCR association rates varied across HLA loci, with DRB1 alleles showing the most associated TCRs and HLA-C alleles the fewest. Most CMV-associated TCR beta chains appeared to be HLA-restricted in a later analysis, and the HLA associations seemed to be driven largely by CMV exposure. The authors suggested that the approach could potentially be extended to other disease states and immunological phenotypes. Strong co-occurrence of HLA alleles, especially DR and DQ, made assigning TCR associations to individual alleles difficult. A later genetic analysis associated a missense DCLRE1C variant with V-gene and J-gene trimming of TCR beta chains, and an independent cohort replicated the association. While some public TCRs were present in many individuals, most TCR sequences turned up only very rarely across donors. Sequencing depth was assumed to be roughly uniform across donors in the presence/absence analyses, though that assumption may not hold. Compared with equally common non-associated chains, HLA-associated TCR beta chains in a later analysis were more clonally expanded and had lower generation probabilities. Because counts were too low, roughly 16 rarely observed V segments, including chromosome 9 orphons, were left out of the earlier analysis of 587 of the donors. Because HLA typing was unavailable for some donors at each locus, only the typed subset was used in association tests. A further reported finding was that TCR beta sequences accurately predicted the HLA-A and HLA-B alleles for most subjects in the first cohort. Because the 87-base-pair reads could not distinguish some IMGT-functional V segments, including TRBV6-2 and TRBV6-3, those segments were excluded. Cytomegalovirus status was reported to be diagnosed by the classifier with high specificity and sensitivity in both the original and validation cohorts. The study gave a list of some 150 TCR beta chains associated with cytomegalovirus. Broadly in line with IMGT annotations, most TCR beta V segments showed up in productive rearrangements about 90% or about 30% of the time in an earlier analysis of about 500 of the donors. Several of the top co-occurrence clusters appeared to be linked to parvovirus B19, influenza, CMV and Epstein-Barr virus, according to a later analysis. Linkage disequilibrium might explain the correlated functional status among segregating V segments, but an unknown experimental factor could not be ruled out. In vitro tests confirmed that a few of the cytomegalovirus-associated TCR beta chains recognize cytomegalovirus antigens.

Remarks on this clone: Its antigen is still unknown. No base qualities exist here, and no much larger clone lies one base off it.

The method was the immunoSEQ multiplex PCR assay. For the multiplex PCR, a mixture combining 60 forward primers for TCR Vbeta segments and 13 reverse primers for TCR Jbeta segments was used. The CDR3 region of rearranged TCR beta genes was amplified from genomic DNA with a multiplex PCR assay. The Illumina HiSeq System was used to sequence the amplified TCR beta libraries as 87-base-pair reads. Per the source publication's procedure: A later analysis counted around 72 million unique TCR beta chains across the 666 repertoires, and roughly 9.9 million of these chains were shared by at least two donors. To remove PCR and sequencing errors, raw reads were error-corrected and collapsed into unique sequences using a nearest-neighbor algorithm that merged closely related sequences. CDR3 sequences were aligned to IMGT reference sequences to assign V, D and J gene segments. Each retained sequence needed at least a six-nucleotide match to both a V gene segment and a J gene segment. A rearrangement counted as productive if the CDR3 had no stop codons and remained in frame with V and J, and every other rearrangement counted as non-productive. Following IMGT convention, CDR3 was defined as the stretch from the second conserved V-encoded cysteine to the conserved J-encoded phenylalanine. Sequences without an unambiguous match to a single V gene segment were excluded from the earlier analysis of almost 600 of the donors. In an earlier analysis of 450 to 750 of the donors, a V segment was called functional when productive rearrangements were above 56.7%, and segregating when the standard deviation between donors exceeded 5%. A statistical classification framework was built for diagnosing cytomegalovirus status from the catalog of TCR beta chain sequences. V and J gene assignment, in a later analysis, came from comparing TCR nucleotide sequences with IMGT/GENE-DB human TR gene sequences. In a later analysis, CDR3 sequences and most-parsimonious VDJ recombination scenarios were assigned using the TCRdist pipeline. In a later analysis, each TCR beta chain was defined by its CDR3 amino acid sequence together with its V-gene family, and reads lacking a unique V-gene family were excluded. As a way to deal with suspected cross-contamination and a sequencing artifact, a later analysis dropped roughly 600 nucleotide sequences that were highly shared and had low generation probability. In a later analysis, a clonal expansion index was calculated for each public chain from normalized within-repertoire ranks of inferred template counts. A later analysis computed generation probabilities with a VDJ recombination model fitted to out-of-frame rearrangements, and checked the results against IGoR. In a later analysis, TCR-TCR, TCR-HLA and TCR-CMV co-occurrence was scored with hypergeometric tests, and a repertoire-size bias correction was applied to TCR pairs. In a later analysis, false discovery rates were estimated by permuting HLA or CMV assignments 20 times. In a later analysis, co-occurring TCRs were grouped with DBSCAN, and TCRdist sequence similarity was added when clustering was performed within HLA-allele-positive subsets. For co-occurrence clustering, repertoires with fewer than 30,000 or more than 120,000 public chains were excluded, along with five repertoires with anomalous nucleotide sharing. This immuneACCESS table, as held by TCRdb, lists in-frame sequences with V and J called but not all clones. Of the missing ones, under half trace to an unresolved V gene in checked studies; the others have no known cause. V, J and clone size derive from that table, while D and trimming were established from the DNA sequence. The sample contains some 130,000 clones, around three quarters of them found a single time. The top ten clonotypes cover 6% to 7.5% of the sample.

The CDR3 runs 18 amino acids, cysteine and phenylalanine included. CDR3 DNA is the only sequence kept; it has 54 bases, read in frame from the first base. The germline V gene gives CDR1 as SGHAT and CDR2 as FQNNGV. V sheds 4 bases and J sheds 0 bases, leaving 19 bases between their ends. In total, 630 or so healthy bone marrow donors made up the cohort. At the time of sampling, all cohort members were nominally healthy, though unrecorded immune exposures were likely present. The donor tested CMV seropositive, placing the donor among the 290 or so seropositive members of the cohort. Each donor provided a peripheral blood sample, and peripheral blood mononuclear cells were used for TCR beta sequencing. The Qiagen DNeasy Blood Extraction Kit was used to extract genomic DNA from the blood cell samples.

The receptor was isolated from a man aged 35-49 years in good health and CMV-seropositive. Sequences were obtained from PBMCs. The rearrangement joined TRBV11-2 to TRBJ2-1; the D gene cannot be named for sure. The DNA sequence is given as TGTGCCAGCAGCTCTCGCGGCCGGAGCTTAAGCTCCTACAATGAGCAGTTCTTC. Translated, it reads CASSSRGRSLSSYNEQFF. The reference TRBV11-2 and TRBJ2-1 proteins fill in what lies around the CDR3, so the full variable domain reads EAGVAQSPRYKIIEKRQSVAFWCNPISGHATLYWYQQILGQGPKLLIQFQNNGVVDDSQLPKDRFSAERLKGVDSTLKIQPAKLEDSAVYLCASSSRGRSLSSYNEQFFGPGTRLTVL.